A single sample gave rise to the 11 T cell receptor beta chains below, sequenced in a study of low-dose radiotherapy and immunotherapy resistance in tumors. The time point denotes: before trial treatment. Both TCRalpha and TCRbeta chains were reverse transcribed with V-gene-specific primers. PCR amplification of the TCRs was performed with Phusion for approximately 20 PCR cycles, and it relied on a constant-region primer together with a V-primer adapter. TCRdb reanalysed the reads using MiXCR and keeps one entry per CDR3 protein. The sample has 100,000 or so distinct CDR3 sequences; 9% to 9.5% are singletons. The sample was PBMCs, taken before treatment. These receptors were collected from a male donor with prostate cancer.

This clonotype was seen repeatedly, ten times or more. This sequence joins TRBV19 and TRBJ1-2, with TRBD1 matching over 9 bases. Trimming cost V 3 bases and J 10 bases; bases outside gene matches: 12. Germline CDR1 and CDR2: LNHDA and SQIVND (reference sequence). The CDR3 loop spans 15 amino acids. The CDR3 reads CASSIRPGDRATYTF. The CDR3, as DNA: TGTGCCAGTAGTATCCGGCCGGGGGACAGGGCTACCTACACCTTC.

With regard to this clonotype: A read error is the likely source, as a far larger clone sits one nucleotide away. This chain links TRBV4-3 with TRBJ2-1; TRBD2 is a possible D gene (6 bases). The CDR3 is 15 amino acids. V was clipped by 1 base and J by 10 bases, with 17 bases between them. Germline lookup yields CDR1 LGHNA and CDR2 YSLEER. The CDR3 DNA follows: TGCGCCAGCAGCCAAGGAGTAGGGACTGGCTACGAGCAGTTCTTC. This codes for CASSQGVGTGYEQFF.

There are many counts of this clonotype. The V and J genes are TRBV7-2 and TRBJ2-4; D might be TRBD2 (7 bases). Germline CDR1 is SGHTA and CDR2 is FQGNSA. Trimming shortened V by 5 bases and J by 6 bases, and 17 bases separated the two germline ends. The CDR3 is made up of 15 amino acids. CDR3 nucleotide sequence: TGTGCCAGCAGCGGCAGAGGGGGGGCAGGAAACATTCAGTACTTC. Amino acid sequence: CASSGRGGAGNIQYF.

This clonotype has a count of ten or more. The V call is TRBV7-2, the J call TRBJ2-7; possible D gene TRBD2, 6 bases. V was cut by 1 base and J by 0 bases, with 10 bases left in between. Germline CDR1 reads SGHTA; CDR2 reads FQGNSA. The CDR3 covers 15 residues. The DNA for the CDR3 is TGTGCCAGCAGCTTAGGGGCGGGGCCCTCCTACGAGCAGTACTTC. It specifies CASSLGAGPSYEQYF.

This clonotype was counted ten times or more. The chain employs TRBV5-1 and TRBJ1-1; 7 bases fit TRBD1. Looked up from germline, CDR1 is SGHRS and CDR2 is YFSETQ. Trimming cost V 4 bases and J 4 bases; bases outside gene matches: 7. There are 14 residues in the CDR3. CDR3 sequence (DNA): TGCGCCAGCAGCCCGAAGGACAGGCCCACTGAAGCTTTCTTT. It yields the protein CASSPKDRPTEAFF.

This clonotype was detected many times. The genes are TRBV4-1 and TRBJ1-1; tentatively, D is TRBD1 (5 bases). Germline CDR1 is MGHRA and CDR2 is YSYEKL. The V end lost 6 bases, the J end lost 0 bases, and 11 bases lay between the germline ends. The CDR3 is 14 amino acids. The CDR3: CASRQDVLNTEAFF. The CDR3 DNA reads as TGCGCCAGCAGACAGGACGTTTTGAACACTGAAGCTTTCTTT.

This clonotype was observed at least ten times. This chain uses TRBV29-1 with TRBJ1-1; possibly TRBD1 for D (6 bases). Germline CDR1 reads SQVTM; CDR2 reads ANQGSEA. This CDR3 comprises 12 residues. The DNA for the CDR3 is TGCACCCGCACAGGGATGAACACTGAAGCTTTCTTT. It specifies CTRTGMNTEAFF. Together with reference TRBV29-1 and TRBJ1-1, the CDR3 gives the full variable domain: SAVISQKPSRDICQRGTSLTIQCQVDSQVTMMFWYRQQPGQSLTLIATANQGSEATYESGFVIDKFPISRPNLTFSTLTVSNMSPEDSSIYLCTRTGMNTEAFFGQGTRLTVV.

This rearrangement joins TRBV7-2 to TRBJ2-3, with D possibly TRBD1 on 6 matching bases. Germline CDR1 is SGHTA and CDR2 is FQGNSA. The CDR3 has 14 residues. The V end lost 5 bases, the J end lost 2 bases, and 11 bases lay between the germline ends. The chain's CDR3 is CASSQGQLTDTQYF. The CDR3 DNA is TGTGCCAGCAGCCAAGGACAGCTCACAGATACGCAGTATTTT.

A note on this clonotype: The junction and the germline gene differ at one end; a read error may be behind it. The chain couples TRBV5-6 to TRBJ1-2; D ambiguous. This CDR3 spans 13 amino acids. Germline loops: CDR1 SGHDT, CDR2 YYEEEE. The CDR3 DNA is TGTGCCAGCAGCTTGGCGGTGGGCTATGGCTACACTTTC. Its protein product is CASSLAVGYGYTF.

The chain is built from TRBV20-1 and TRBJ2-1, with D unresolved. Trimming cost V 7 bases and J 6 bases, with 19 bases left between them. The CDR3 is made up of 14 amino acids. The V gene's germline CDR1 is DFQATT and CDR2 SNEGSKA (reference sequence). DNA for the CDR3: TGCAGTGTCGCCTGGAAAGGTACCACCAATGAGCAGTTCTTC. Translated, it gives CSVAWKGTTNEQFF.

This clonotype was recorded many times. This CDR3 reads CASRQGQGQPQHF. In DNA form, the CDR3 reads TGTGCCAGTCGGCAGGGGCAAGGTCAGCCCCAGCATTTT. The genes are TRBV6-2 or TRBV6-3 and TRBJ1-5, with a weak D call TRBD1 (6 bases). The CDR3 length is 13 residues. Germline V gene sequence: CDR1 MNHEY, CDR2 SVGEGT. The V end lost 9 bases, the J end lost 6 bases, and 15 bases lay between the germline ends.